This entry features one T cell receptor beta chain sequence. Its specificity is not known. Donors included only healthy HIV-negative adults lacking recent acute infections or vaccinations. The CDR3 is 17 amino acids. Germline assignment: CDR1 SGHKS and CDR2 YYEKEE (reference sequence). The trim removed 0 bases at V and 5 bases at J, leaving 11 bases unmatched. This entry belongs to a study of shared clonotypes between healthy human individuals. Findings and caveats of the study: Memory subsets had estimated richness that was generally smaller than that of naive subsets. With a handful of donors compared, roughly 4.9% of naive CD4 clonotypes were shared.

Sequenced by immunoSEQ multiplex PCR; TCRdb stores in-frame clones only, minus some. The repertoire holds some 650,000 clones, with 95% to 98% as singletons. The V gene is TRBV5-5, the J gene TRBJ1-5; 7 bases are a match to TRBD1. The sequenced material came from naive CD4+ T cells sorted from blood. Documented subset: CD45RA+ positively selected. The TCR was taken from a woman between 25 and 40 years old in good health. CDR3: CASSLGYDRAFDQPQHF. In nucleotides, the CDR3 is TGTGCCAGCAGCTTGGGCTACGACAGGGCCTTCGATCAGCCCCAGCATTTT.